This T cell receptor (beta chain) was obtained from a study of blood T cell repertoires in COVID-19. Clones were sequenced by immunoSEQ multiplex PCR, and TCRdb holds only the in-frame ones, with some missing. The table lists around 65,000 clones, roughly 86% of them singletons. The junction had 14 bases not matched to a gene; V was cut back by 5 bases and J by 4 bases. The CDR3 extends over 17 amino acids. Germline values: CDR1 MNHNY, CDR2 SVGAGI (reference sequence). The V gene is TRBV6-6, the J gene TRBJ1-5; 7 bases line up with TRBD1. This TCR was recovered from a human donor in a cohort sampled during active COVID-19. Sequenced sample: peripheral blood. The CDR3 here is CASSQQAQGVANQPQHF. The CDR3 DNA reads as TGTGCCAGCAGTCAACAGGCCCAGGGGGTAGCGAATCAGCCCCAGCATTTT.